Below are 5 T cell receptor beta chains sequenced from a single sample in a study of blood T cell repertoires in COVID-19. Repertoires were generated with immunoSEQ multiplex PCR, while TCRdb's copy carries only in-frame clones and drops some. Of fewer than 500,000 clones in the sample, roughly 87% were seen once. Sequenced: PBMCs or T cells enriched from blood (not recorded which). These receptors were obtained from a woman under 30 who had recovered from COVID-19.

For the CDR3, the DNA is TGTGCCAGCAGTGCAACTTTTCCTTACGAGCAGTACTTC. It is translated as CASSATFPYEQYF. The chain has TRBV2 and TRBJ2-7, with D unresolved. CDR1 and CDR2 (germline): SNHLY, FYNNEI. The CDR3 is 13 amino acids. Trimming removed 4 bases at V and 4 bases at J, with 11 bases between.

This chain connects TRBV7-8 to TRBJ2-2; 7 bases line up with TRBD2. CDR3 length: 17 amino acids. The V gene's germline CDR1 is SGHVS and CDR2 FQNEAQ. The V and J ends lost 4 bases and 4 bases, in that order; junction bases with no gene match: 12. The CDR3: CASSSTKSLASTGELFF. The CDR3 DNA sequence: TGTGCCAGCAGCTCCACCAAGTCACTAGCGAGCACCGGGGAGCTGTTTTTT.

The chain joins TRBV11-1 to TRBJ2-1, with D perhaps matching TRBD1 (6 bases). V was trimmed by 4 bases and J by 8 bases, leaving 18 bases between them. The germline V gene has CDR1 SGHAT and CDR2 FQDESV (reference sequence). The CDR3 is 15 amino acids. CDR3 in amino acids: CASSSNPGELDEQFF. As DNA, the CDR3 is TGTGCCAGCAGCTCTAACCCAGGGGAACTAGATGAGCAGTTCTTC.

In its sample, this clone was seen once. The chain has TRBV5-1 and TRBJ2-5; 7 bases line up with TRBD1. The length of the CDR3 is 14 residues. J was trimmed by 4 bases and V by 4 bases; bases with no gene match: 7. CDR1 and CDR2 from the germline V gene are SGHRS and YFSETQ. The CDR3: CASSTGQQLETQYF. In nucleotides, the CDR3 is TGCGCCAGCAGCACGGGACAGCAACTAGAGACCCAGTACTTC. The full variable domain, with the rest looked up from reference TRBV5-1 and TRBJ2-5, is KAGVTQTPRYLIKTRGQQVTLSCSPISGHRSVSWYQQTPGQGLQFLFEYFSETQRNKGNFPGRFSGRQFSNSRSEMNVSTLELGDSALYLCASSTGQQLETQYFGPGTRLLVL.

The chain is built from TRBV5-1 and TRBJ2-1; TRBD2 aligns across 11 bases. From germline, CDR1 is SGHRS and CDR2 YFSETQ. V was pared by 1 base and J by 6 bases, with 15 bases of the junction left unmatched. The CDR3 is 19 amino acids. DNA of the CDR3: TGCGCCAGCAGCTTGTGGACTAGCGGGTCCCGGCTACCTGGCAATGAGCAGTTCTTC. Its protein is CASSLWTSGSRLPGNEQFF.